These T cell receptor beta chains were read from a single sample in a study of blood T cell repertoires in COVID-19. Clones were sequenced by immunoSEQ multiplex PCR, and TCRdb holds only the in-frame ones, with some missing. The sample carries fewer than 250,000 clones, roughly 80% recorded once. Sequencing input: peripheral blood. The receptor set was obtained from a woman in her fifties or sixties with acute or convalescent COVID-19. Both conserved end residues are part of each CDR3. Fields, in order: CDR3 length, V gene, J gene, clone size, D gene, CDR3 DNA, CDR3 protein. A D gene is named only where the DNA matches it firmly. The listing skips clone size in some rows; elsewhere it reads once, few, many or a size class.

length: 14
V: TRBV6-5
J: TRBJ1-4
size: .
D: .
DNA: TGTGCCAGCAGTTCCGGGAGATTAGGTGGAAAACTGTTTTTT
CDR3: CASSSGRLGGKLFF

length: 15
V: TRBV24-1
J: TRBJ2-1
size: .
D: TRBD2
DNA: TGTGCCACCAGTGATCCATCTAGCGGGGGAAATGAGCAGTTCTTC
CDR3: CATSDPSSGGNEQFF

length: 13
V: TRBV2
J: TRBJ2-7
size: .
D: TRBD1
DNA: TGTGCCAGCAAACAGGGGAGAGGATACGAGCAGTACTTC
CDR3: CASKQGRGYEQYF

length: 16
V: TRBV10-3
J: TRBJ2-1
size: .
D: .
DNA: TGTGCCATCAGTGAGTCGGGCGGGTTCGCCTACAATGAGCAGTTCTTC
CDR3: CAISESGGFAYNEQFF

length: 15
V: TRBV18
J: TRBJ1-1
size: .
D: .
DNA: TGTGCCAGCTCACCAGTCAGTCTCCTGAACACTGAAGCTTTCTTT
CDR3: CASSPVSLLNTEAFF

length: 13
V: TRBV30
J: TRBJ1-2
size: once
D: TRBD1
DNA: TGTGCCTGGAGCCGACAGGGTAACTATGGCTACACCTTC
CDR3: CAWSRQGNYGYTF

length: 16
V: TRBV19
J: TRBJ2-3
size: .
D: TRBD2
DNA: TGTGCCAGTAGTTCACGACTAGCGGAGGGCCCAGATACGCAGTATTTT
CDR3: CASSSRLAEGPDTQYF

length: 17
V: TRBV3-1/TRBV3-2
J: TRBJ1-1
size: .
D: TRBD1
DNA: TGTGCCAGCAGCCTAGCGGAGGGGAAGGGGGCGAACACTGAAGCTTTCTTT
CDR3: CASSLAEGKGANTEAFF

length: 15
V: TRBV10-1
J: TRBJ2-3
size: .
D: TRBD2
DNA: TGCGCCAGCAGTTTTGGGACTAGCGGTACTGATACGCAGTATTTT
CDR3: CASSFGTSGTDTQYF

length: 12
V: TRBV12-3/TRBV12-4
J: TRBJ2-2
size: .
D: .
DNA: TGTGCCAGCAGTCCTCGCACCGGGGAGCTGTTTTTT
CDR3: CASSPRTGELFF

length: 14
V: TRBV11-2
J: TRBJ2-1
size: once
D: .
DNA: TGTGCCAGCAGCTTAAACAGGGTTAACAATGAGCAGTTCTTC
CDR3: CASSLNRVNNEQFF

length: 12
V: TRBV5-1
J: TRBJ2-3
size: .
D: .
DNA: TGCGCCAGCAGCTTGGCGGCAGATACGCAGTATTTT
CDR3: CASSLAADTQYF

length: 16
V: TRBV7-6
J: TRBJ2-5
size: once
D: TRBD2
DNA: TGTGCCAGCAGCTTAGCGACTAGCTCGATAGGAGGGACCCAGTACTTC
CDR3: CASSLATSSIGGTQYF

length: 16
V: TRBV5-1
J: TRBJ2-3
size: .
D: .
DNA: TGCGCCAGACTGCCTACCGGGACTCATAGCACAGATACGCAGTATTTT
CDR3: CARLPTGTHSTDTQYF

length: 13
V: TRBV6-5
J: TRBJ1-2
size: .
D: TRBD1
DNA: TGTGCCAGCACCAGGACAGGGAACTATGGCTACACCTTC
CDR3: CASTRTGNYGYTF

length: 15
V: TRBV6-6
J: TRBJ2-1
size: .
D: TRBD1
DNA: TGTGCCAGCAGTCAGGCCGGACAGGGTTACAATGAGCAGTTCTTC
CDR3: CASSQAGQGYNEQFF

length: 13
V: TRBV24-1
J: TRBJ1-2
size: few
D: .
DNA: TGTGCCACCAGTGATTTCGGTGTTCATGGCTACACCTTC
CDR3: CATSDFGVHGYTF

length: 14
V: TRBV4-3
J: TRBJ1-6
size: .
D: .
DNA: TGCGCCAGCAGCCAAGTTCAAGGGGATTCACCCCTCCACTTT
CDR3: CASSQVQGDSPLHF

length: 14
V: TRBV18
J: TRBJ2-2
size: .
D: .
DNA: TGTGCCAGCTCACCAGACTATCGTTCCGGGGAGCTGTTTTTT
CDR3: CASSPDYRSGELFF

length: 15
V: TRBV9
J: TRBJ2-7
size: .
D: .
DNA: TGTGCCAGCAGCGTAGAGGTAGGGGCTGGCTACGAGCAGTACTTC
CDR3: CASSVEVGAGYEQYF

length: 12
V: TRBV6-5
J: TRBJ1-2
size: .
D: .
DNA: TGTGCCAGCAGTCCCCACCGGGGAGGCTACACCTTC
CDR3: CASSPHRGGYTF

length: 17
V: TRBV24-1
J: TRBJ2-5
size: .
D: TRBD2
DNA: TGTGCCACCAGTGATTGGGGGACTAGCGGGAGTCAAGAGACCCAGTACTTC
CDR3: CATSDWGTSGSQETQYF

length: 16
V: TRBV7-6
J: TRBJ2-1
size: .
D: TRBD2
DNA: TGTGCCAGCAGCTTAGGTTGGTCTAGCGGGTACAATGAGCAGTTCTTC
CDR3: CASSLGWSSGYNEQFF

length: 12
V: TRBV30
J: TRBJ1-6
size: .
D: .
DNA: TGTGCCTGGAGTCCCAATCTGAGCACCCTCCACTTT
CDR3: CAWSPNLSTLHF

length: 15
V: TRBV19
J: TRBJ2-7
size: .
D: TRBD2
DNA: TGTGCCAGTAGTGCCTCTAGCGGGAGTATCTACGAGCAGTACTTC
CDR3: CASSASSGSIYEQYF

length: 15
V: TRBV7-2
J: TRBJ2-7
size: .
D: .
DNA: TGTGCCAGCAGCCGCGAGGGGGGCGGGGGCTACGAGCAGTACTTC
CDR3: CASSREGGGGYEQYF

length: 17
V: TRBV5-8
J: TRBJ1-5
size: .
D: TRBD1
DNA: TGTGCCAGCAGCTTGGCCGGGACAGGTGGTAGCAATCAGCCCCAGCATTTT
CDR3: CASSLAGTGGSNQPQHF

length: 13
V: TRBV7-9
J: TRBJ1-5
size: .
D: .
DNA: TGTGCCAGCAGCTTAGATCCGGGTCAGCCCCAGCATTTT
CDR3: CASSLDPGQPQHF

length: 15
V: TRBV6-5
J: TRBJ1-2
size: .
D: TRBD1
DNA: TGTGCCAGCAGCCCACGAATTAGGACAGGGAATGGCTACACCTTC
CDR3: CASSPRIRTGNGYTF

length: 16
V: TRBV5-6
J: TRBJ2-5
size: .
D: TRBD1
DNA: TGTGCCAGCAGCTCGCCTTGGGACAGATCCTTCAAGACCCAGTACTTC
CDR3: CASSSPWDRSFKTQYF

length: 13
V: TRBV12-3/TRBV12-4
J: TRBJ1-4
size: .
D: .
DNA: TGTGCCAGCAGGCAACAGGAGTGGGAAAAACTGTTTTTT
CDR3: CASRQQEWEKLFF

length: 13
V: TRBV7-9
J: TRBJ1-4
size: .
D: TRBD1
DNA: TGTGCCAGCAGCTTAGACACAGGGGGCAAACTGTTTTTT
CDR3: CASSLDTGGKLFF

length: 16
V: TRBV18
J: TRBJ2-1
size: .
D: .
DNA: TGTGCCAGCTCACCAATCCAAGGCGGGTCCTACAATGAGCAGTTCTTC
CDR3: CASSPIQGGSYNEQFF

length: 15
V: TRBV2
J: TRBJ1-3
size: few
D: .
DNA: TGTGCCAGCAGTGAACGGGTGAGCTCTGGAAACACCATATATTTT
CDR3: CASSERVSSGNTIYF

length: 15
V: TRBV5-1
J: TRBJ1-5
size: .
D: .
DNA: TGCGCCAGCAGCTTGGAAGCGGGCTCCAATCAGCCCCAGCATTTT
CDR3: CASSLEAGSNQPQHF

length: 16
V: TRBV23-1
J: TRBJ2-4
size: .
D: TRBD2
DNA: TGCCCCACCAGTCCCCCGGGGGGGGCAAGCAAAAACATTCAGTACTTC
CDR3: CPTSPPGGASKNIQYF

length: 16
V: TRBV4-1
J: TRBJ1-1
size: few
D: TRBD1
DNA: TGCGCCAGCAGTCCAGGACAGGGGACTAGTAGCACTGAAGCTTTCTTT
CDR3: CASSPGQGTSSTEAFF

length: 15
V: TRBV24-1
J: TRBJ2-1
size: .
D: .
DNA: TGTGCCACCAGTGATGTCACAGGAAGGGTCAATGAGCAGTTCTTC
CDR3: CATSDVTGRVNEQFF

length: 13
V: TRBV30
J: TRBJ1-5
size: .
D: TRBD1
DNA: TGTGCCTGGAGTGAGGACAGGGATCAGCCCCAGCATTTT
CDR3: CAWSEDRDQPQHF

length: 18
V: TRBV7-2
J: TRBJ2-3
size: .
D: TRBD2
DNA: TGTGCCAGCAGCTTAGGACTAGCGGGGTGGGGCGTCGCAGATACGCAGTATTTT
CDR3: CASSLGLAGWGVADTQYF

length: 15
V: TRBV27
J: TRBJ2-3
size: once
D: .
DNA: TGTGCCAGCAGTCCCCTGGGGGGAAGCACAGATACGCAGTATTTT
CDR3: CASSPLGGSTDTQYF